Here is one TCR beta chain with its context. These data are taken from a study of beta chain features in type 1 diabetes. Study-level background: Sorted cells examined across all samples numbered 85 million to 130 million.

V was cut by 0 bases and J by 5 bases, with 11 bases left in between. Germline CDR1 SGDLS, CDR2 YYNGEE. The CDR3 contains 15 residues. Investigators reverse transcribed all isolated RNA, so they sequenced expressed TCRB transcripts. Sequencing was performed with immunoSEQ multiplex PCR; in TCRdb, only in-frame clones are kept and a portion is missing. The sample has 150,000 to 180,000 clones; around 10% are singletons. The chain employs TRBV9 and TRBJ1-4; D not resolved. The TCR was taken from a man between 18 and 35 years old in good health. The sequencing input was central memory CD4+ T cells from blood. The CDR3 coding sequence is TGTGCCAGCAGCGTAGCCCCAACGGAGAATGAAAAACTGTTTTTT. It encodes CASSVAPTENEKLFF. The full variable domain, in which reference TRBV9 and TRBJ1-4 provide the parts outside the CDR3, is DSGVTQTPKHLITATGQRVTLRCSPRSGDLSVYWYQQSLDQGLQFLIQYYNGEERAKGNILERFSAQQFPDLHSELNLSSLELGDSALYFCASSVAPTENEKLFFGSGTQLSVL.